Shown below are 13 T cell receptor beta chains from a single sample sequenced in a study of T-cell reconstitution after alpha-beta-depleted transplantation in children. Unique molecular identifiers were incorporated when the TCRbeta library was constructed. One entry per CDR3 protein results from TCRdb running MiXCR on the PCR reads. The sample contains about 580,000 distinct CDR3 sequences, 23% of which appear only once. The sample consisted of PBMCs, mostly from graft donor cells, taken 360 days after TCRalphabeta/CD19-depleted stem cell transplant. The source is a boy younger than two who had a stem cell transplant for acute myeloid leukemia, so the T cells may come from the graft donor.

The chain links TRBV6-5 to TRBJ1-1; D ambiguous. Germline CDR1 and CDR2: MNHEY and SVGAGI. V lost 4 bases and J lost 8, with 11 bases in between. The CDR3 extends over 12 amino acids. The CDR3 sequence: CASSFSGGEAFF. The CDR3 DNA reads as TGTGCCAGCAGTTTCAGCGGAGGAGAAGCTTTCTTT.

The chain joins TRBV6-1 to TRBJ2-1; D remains ambiguous. There are 10 residues in the CDR3. Germline V gene lookup returns CDR1 MNHNS and CDR2 SASEGT. V lost 11 bases to trimming and J lost 8 bases, with 10 bases between them. The CDR3 reads CAPRRYEQFF. The CDR3 coding sequence is TGTGCCCCGAGGCGGTATGAGCAGTTCTTC.

This clonotype was recorded at least ten times. V is TRBV29-1 and J is TRBJ2-1, with 10 bases fitting TRBD1. The CDR3 covers 14 residues. Germline assignment: CDR1 SQVTM and CDR2 ANQGSEA. Trimming cost V 6 bases and J 4 bases; bases outside gene matches: 6. The CDR3 DNA sequence: TGCAGCGTGAGGGGACAGGGGATTTACAATGAGCAGTTCTTC. It yields the protein CSVRGQGIYNEQFF.

The chain couples TRBV24-1 to TRBJ2-3, with D maybe TRBD1 (5 bases). Germline V gives CDR1 KGHDR, CDR2 SFDVKD. This CDR3 is built from 16 residues. V gave up 7 bases and J gave up 2 bases, with 18 bases separating them. CDR3 sequence: CATRSIPTVNTDTQYF. CDR3 DNA: TGTGCCACCAGATCTATCCCGACAGTGAACACAGATACGCAGTATTTT.

This clonotype appeared a few times. The V and J genes are TRBV4-3 and TRBJ2-1, with D possibly matching TRBD1 (5 bases). The germline gives CDR1 LGHNA, CDR2 YSLEER. Trimming left V 1 base short and J 7 bases short, with 11 bases between. This CDR3 is 14 amino acids long. CDR3 bases: TGCGCCAGCAGCCAAGGTCGACAGTTGAATGAGCAGTTCTTC. Its translation: CASSQGRQLNEQFF.

A few counts support this clonotype. V and J are TRBV20-1 and TRBJ1-1; maybe TRBD1 (6 bases). Deletions cut 3 bases from V and 1 base from J, with 15 bases between. The CDR3 runs to 15 residues. CDR1 is DFQATT and CDR2 is SNEGSKA in the germline V gene (reference sequence). CDR3 sequence (DNA): TGCAGTGCTAGTGCCTCGGCGACAGGGAACACTGAAGCTTTCTTT. The encoded protein is CSASASATGNTEAFF.

In this sample, this clonotype turned up a few times. CDR3 residues: CASGSFAGGPDEQFF. In DNA, the CDR3 is TGTGCCAGCGGCAGTTTCGCGGGGGGGCCTGATGAGCAGTTCTTC. This rearrangement joins TRBV4-2 to TRBJ2-1, with TRBD2 matching 9 bases. J gave up 8 bases and V 8 bases, and 13 bases lay outside the gene matches. Germline CDR1 is LGHNA and CDR2 is YNFKEQ. The CDR3 is made up of 15 amino acids.

This clonotype was observed a few times. This chain links TRBV12-3 or TRBV12-4 with TRBJ1-5; TRBD1 is a possible D gene (5 bases). The CDR3 spans 16 residues. The ends were cut back, 3 bases at V and 4 bases at J, with 16 bases in the middle. CDR3 amino acids: CASSLLAGLRNQPQHF. For the CDR3, the DNA is TGTGCCAGCAGTTTGTTGGCAGGGCTGAGGAATCAGCCCCAGCATTTT.

This clonotype has only a few counts. The CDR3 reads CAISESWDQETQYF. CDR3 nucleotides: TGTGCCATCAGTGAGTCTTGGGATCAGGAGACCCAGTACTTC. The J gene is TRBJ2-5, the V gene TRBV10-3, with no clear D. The V end was cut by 0 bases, the J end by 5 bases, with 10 bases between. Germline CDR1 is ENHRY and CDR2 is SYGVKD. The CDR3 spans 14 residues.

The rearrangement uses TRBV7-2 and TRBJ2-5; the match to TRBD2 covers 11 bases. The CDR3 has 17 residues. Germline trimming cut 5 bases from V and 5 bases from J; bases unmatched to any gene: 13. Germline V gene sequence: CDR1 SGHTA, CDR2 FQGNSA. The CDR3 DNA follows: TGTGCCAGCAGCCCCGGATTAGCGGGGGGGCCGGGGGAGACCCAGTACTTC. The encoded protein is CASSPGLAGGPGETQYF. Looking up the rest from reference TRBV7-2 and TRBJ2-5 gives the full variable domain: GAGVSQSPSNKVTEKGKDVELRCDPISGHTALYWYRQSLGQGLEFLIYFQGNSAPDKSGLPSDRFSAERTGGSVSTLTIQRTQQEDSAVYLCASSPGLAGGPGETQYFGPGTRLLVL.

This clonotype was seen more than once but under ten times. The chain has TRBV7-2 and TRBJ2-3; the match to TRBD1 covers 9 bases. This CDR3 is 17 amino acids long. V was pared by 4 bases and J by 0 bases, with 8 bases of the junction left unmatched. The germline gives CDR1 SGHTA, CDR2 FQGNSA. CDR3 loop: CASSSPDRGLSTDTQYF. The DNA for the CDR3 is TGTGCCAGCAGCTCCCCGGACAGGGGCCTCAGCACAGATACGCAGTATTTT.

This clonotype was found a few times. V and J are TRBV20-1 and TRBJ1-3; D is undetermined. CDR3 length equals 13 residues. Trimming removed 4 bases from V and 4 bases from J, with 11 bases in between. Germline V CDR1 and CDR2: DFQATT, SNEGSKA (reference sequence). CDR3 in amino acids: CSATRGGGNTIYF. For the CDR3, the DNA is TGCAGTGCTACCCGTGGAGGAGGAAACACCATATATTTT.

In this sample, this clonotype turned up a few times. CDR3 nucleotides: TGCAGTGCTAGGGATACTAGCGGGGCGAGCTCCTACAATGAGCAGTTCTTC. It yields the protein CSARDTSGASSYNEQFF. V and J are TRBV20-1 and TRBJ2-1, with 10 positions matching TRBD2. Germline loops: CDR1 DFQATT, CDR2 SNEGSKA (reference sequence). With 3 bases clipped from V and 0 bases from J, the junction kept 8 bases outside the gene matches. The CDR3 runs 17 residues.